Below are 29 T cell receptor beta chains sequenced from a single sample in a study of T cells in Graves' hyperthyroidism and ophthalmopathy. TCR beta CDR3 region amplification was performed from RNA transcripts. HTBI primers were the set used in a first-round RT-PCR of the TCR CDR3. Using its own MiXCR run on the multiplex PCR reads, TCRdb lists one record per CDR3 protein. This table has about 52,000 distinct CDR3 sequences, roughly half appearing once. The specimen sequenced was blood. These TCRs come from a woman between 45 and 65 years old with Graves' ophthalmopathy.

V gene TRBV5-1 combines with J gene TRBJ2-3; tentatively, D is TRBD2 (6 bases). This CDR3 is built from 15 residues. V dropped 4 bases and J dropped 5 bases, with 17 bases sitting between them. CDR1 and CDR2 from the germline V gene are SGHRS and YFSETQ. For the CDR3, the DNA is TGCGCCAGCAGCGTGGCGGGGCAGGGAATAGATACGCAGTATTTT. Translating it yields CASSVAGQGIDTQYF. The whole variable domain, filled in from reference TRBV5-1 and TRBJ2-3, reads KAGVTQTPRYLIKTRGQQVTLSCSPISGHRSVSWYQQTPGQGLQFLFEYFSETQRNKGNFPGRFSGRQFSNSRSEMNVSTLELGDSALYLCASSVAGQGIDTQYFGPGTRLTVL.

This clonotype has a count of ten or more. V is TRBV25-1 and J is TRBJ2-7; 9 bases are shared with TRBD2. With V trimmed by 10 bases and J by 2 bases, 9 bases remained unmatched. Per germline, CDR1 MGHDK and CDR2 SYGVNS. The CDR3 is made up of 14 amino acids. This chain's CDR3 is CATHQTSGPYEQYF. The CDR3 DNA sequence: TGTGCCACCCACCAGACTAGCGGACCCTACGAGCAGTACTTC.

The table lists this clonotype with many counts. The chain is built from TRBV10-1 and TRBJ2-3; 9 bases map to TRBD1. Germline V gene sequence: CDR1 WNHNN, CDR2 SYGVQD (reference sequence). V dropped 2 bases and J dropped 6; count of bases not matched to a gene: 9. CDR3 length equals 16 residues. The CDR3 region has the DNA TGCGCCAGCAGTGAGGCGGGGGACAGGGCTTACGATACGCAGTATTTT. This translates into CASSEAGDRAYDTQYF.

In regard to this clonotype: Compared with germline, one end of the junction differs, possibly owing to a read error. This chain connects TRBV9 to TRBJ2-1; D may be TRBD2 (5 bases). In germline, CDR1 is SGDLS, CDR2 YYNGEE. The CDR3 consists of 15 residues. This chain's CDR3 is CASSVGTGSYNGQFF. CDR3 sequence (DNA): TGTGCCAGCAGCGTAGGCACGGGGAGTTACAATGGGCAGTTCTTC.

The rearrangement links TRBV15 to TRBJ1-1; no firm D call. V lost 1 base and J lost 3, with 9 bases in between. The CDR3 totals 14 residues. The V gene's germline CDR1 is LNHNV and CDR2 YYDKDF (reference sequence). CDR3 nucleotides: TGTGCCACCAGCAGAGCGGGCGGGGACACTGAAGCTTTCTTT. It is translated as CATSRAGGDTEAFF.

The table lists this clonotype with many counts. The chain is built from TRBV7-8 and TRBJ2-1; weak D call: TRBD2 (6 bases). The CDR3 totals 18 residues. From germline, CDR1 is SGHVS and CDR2 FQNEAQ. The V and J ends lost 3 bases and 7 bases respectively, with 25 bases between them. DNA for the CDR3: TGTGCCAGCAGCTTTAGAAGGAGGGAACATACGTTGGGTAATGAGCAGTTCTTC. This codes for CASSFRRREHTLGNEQFF.

This rearrangement joins TRBV11-2 to TRBJ1-2; 8 nucleotides line up with TRBD1. V lost 5 bases, J lost 4 bases, and 12 bases stayed unmatched. Germline loops: CDR1 SGHAT, CDR2 FQNNGV. The CDR3 is 16 residues long. Written as DNA, the CDR3 is TGTGCCAGCAGCCTACCCGGACAGGGCGATAGCTATGGCTACACCTTC. The encoded protein is CASSLPGQGDSYGYTF.

This sequence joins TRBV20-1 and TRBJ2-3; 7 nucleotides agree with TRBD2. Germline assignment: CDR1 DFQATT and CDR2 SNEGSKA (reference sequence). The ends lost 2 bases at V and 0 bases at J; junction bases unmatched: 5. This CDR3 has 15 residues. The CDR3 loop reads CSARLGGISTDTQYF. As DNA, the CDR3 is TGCAGTGCTAGACTGGGAGGGATTAGCACAGATACGCAGTATTTT.

This clonotype was found many times. The V and J genes are TRBV10-3 and TRBJ1-5, with 8 positions matching TRBD1. Germline CDR1 reads ENHRY; CDR2 reads SYGVKD. Trimming cost V 5 bases and J 2 bases; bases outside gene matches: 5. The CDR3 length is 15 residues. CDR3 sequence reads: CAISKTGEGNQPQHF. The CDR3 DNA is TGTGCCATCAGTAAGACAGGGGAGGGCAATCAGCCCCAGCATTTT.

There are many counts of this clonotype. The rearrangement links TRBV10-1 to TRBJ2-2, with D unresolved. Germline lookup yields CDR1 WNHNN and CDR2 SYGVQD (reference sequence). The CDR3 totals 14 residues. Between the trimmed V and J ends, which lost 3 bases and 8 bases, there was a span of 13 bases. The CDR3, as DNA: TGCGCCAGCAGTGAAGGGTCAGCAAAAGGGGAGCTGTTTTTT. Amino acids: CASSEGSAKGELFF.

The V call is TRBV10-3, the J call TRBJ2-7; D is perhaps TRBD1 (5 bases). Trimming cost V 4 bases and J 3 bases, with 16 bases left between them. Germline CDR1 is ENHRY and CDR2 is SYGVKD. This CDR3 is built from 15 residues. The CDR3 protein is CAISASGYRRYEQYF. The CDR3 DNA reads TGTGCCATCAGTGCTTCAGGGTATCGTCGCTACGAGCAGTACTTC.

This clonotype is a singleton in its sample. This sequence may be a read error, since a much larger clone differs from it by one base. The chain recombines TRBV4-3 with TRBJ2-2; the D gene is possibly TRBD2 (6 bases). The CDR3 length is 15 residues. Per the germline V gene, CDR1 is LGHNA and CDR2 is YSLEER. V lost 0 bases to trimming and J lost 10 bases, with 15 bases between them. CDR3 protein: CASSQDRAGSEELFF. The CDR3 DNA reads TGCGCCAGCAGCCAAGACAGGGCGGGATCCGAGGAGCTGTTTTTT.

The chain has TRBV7-9 and TRBJ2-7, with 7 nucleotides matching TRBD2. V gave up 4 bases and J gave up 6 bases; unmatched junction bases: 3. From germline, CDR1 is SEHNR and CDR2 FQNEAQ (reference sequence). The CDR3 is made up of 12 amino acids. CDR3 nucleotide sequence: TGTGCCAGCAGCTCGGGGGGTTGCGAGCAGTACTTC. Translated, it gives CASSSGGCEQYF.

This clonotype was counted many times. The rearrangement links TRBV7-2 to TRBJ2-7; 12 bases fit TRBD2. V dropped 5 bases and J dropped 6; count of bases not matched to a gene: 8. The CDR3 extends over 15 amino acids. The germline V gene has CDR1 SGHTA and CDR2 FQGNSA. CDR3 in DNA: TGTGCCAGCAGCGTACTAGCGGGGGGATCCCCCGAGCAGTACTTC. This translates into CASSVLAGGSPEQYF.

This chain links TRBV19 with TRBJ1-1, with a possible D match to TRBD1 (5 bases). Germline V gives CDR1 LNHDA, CDR2 SQIVND (reference sequence). CDR3 length: 16 residues. Between the trimmed V and J ends, which lost 3 bases and 5 bases, there was a span of 19 bases. This chain's CDR3 is CASSIRQFGDGTEAFF. DNA of the CDR3: TGTGCCAGTAGTATTCGCCAGTTCGGGGACGGTACTGAAGCTTTCTTT. The whole variable domain, remainder taken from reference TRBV19 and TRBJ1-1, is DGGITQSPKYLFRKEGQNVTLSCEQNLNHDAMYWYRQDPGQGLRLIYYSQIVNDFQKGDIAEGYSVSREKKESFPLTVTSAQKNPTAFYLCASSIRQFGDGTEAFFGQGTRLTVV.

The chain uses TRBV11-1 and TRBJ2-1; tentative D call: TRBD2 (6 bases). V gave up 8 bases and J gave up 5 bases, with 19 bases separating them. Germline CDR1 reads SGHAT; CDR2 reads FQDESV (reference sequence). The CDR3 consists of 15 residues. Here the CDR3 reads CASAQVGGLHNEQFF. CDR3 DNA: TGTGCCAGCGCCCAAGTCGGGGGACTCCACAATGAGCAGTTCTTC.

The chain employs TRBV10-2 and TRBJ2-1, with 11 nucleotides matching TRBD2. The CDR3 contains 14 residues. CDR1 and CDR2 (germline): WSHSY, SAAADI. With 11 bases clipped from V and 10 bases from J, the junction kept 13 bases outside the gene matches. This chain's CDR3 is CAVCGTSGKIEQFF. CDR3 bases: TGCGCCGTATGCGGGACTAGCGGCAAGATAGAGCAGTTCTTC.

The table lists this clonotype with many counts. V is TRBV4-2 and J is TRBJ1-1; D is undetermined. The germline gives CDR1 LGHNA, CDR2 YNFKEQ. This CDR3 region has 15 residues. Trimming removed 1 base at V and 3 bases at J, with 12 bases between. DNA for the CDR3: TGTGCCAGCAGCCAAGTAACAGTAGAAGACACTGAAGCTTTCTTT. This codes for CASSQVTVEDTEAFF.

Points on this clonotype: The CDR3 end shows no conserved phenylalanine or tryptophan, and so a read error is likely. V gene TRBV7-9 combines with J gene TRBJ1-6; 7 bases align to TRBD1. V gave up 4 bases and J gave up 10 bases; unmatched junction bases: 4. Germline CDR1 reads SEHNR; CDR2 reads FQNEAQ (reference sequence). CDR3 length: 13 amino acids. CDR3 nucleotide sequence: TGTGCCAGCAGCTCGACAGGGAACTCACCCCTCCACCTC. It encodes CASSSTGNSPLHL.

Sample share makes this clonotype medium-sized. The CDR3: CATSRDRDNSPLHF. The CDR3 bases are TGTGCCACCAGCAGAGATCGGGATAATTCACCCCTCCACTTT. The chain links TRBV15 to TRBJ1-6; D unclear. The CDR3 is made up of 14 amino acids. The germline V and J ends were trimmed by 0 bases and 5 bases, with 5 bases remaining between them. Germline CDR1 LNHNV, CDR2 YYDKDF (reference sequence).

V gene TRBV29-1 combines with J gene TRBJ1-1, with D uncertain. The CDR3 spans 11 residues. V lost 7 bases and J lost 0, with 6 bases in between. Germline-derived CDR1 and CDR2 are SQVTM and ANQGSEA. The CDR3 protein is CSAGVNTEAFF. CDR3 nucleotide sequence: TGCAGCGCAGGTGTGAACACTGAAGCTTTCTTT.

This clonotype has ten or more counts. V and J are TRBV4-3 and TRBJ2-1, with TRBD2 matching over 10 bases. This CDR3 has 16 residues. CDR1 is LGHNA, CDR2 YSLEER, per germline. Trimming cost V 0 bases and J 8 bases; bases outside gene matches: 7. CDR3 sequence reads: CASSQEGTSVGYEQFF. The CDR3 nucleotides are TGCGCCAGCAGCCAAGAAGGGACTAGCGTGGGGTATGAGCAGTTCTTC.

This clonotype came up once. The J gene is TRBJ2-7, the V gene TRBV29-1, with TRBD2 identical over 8 bases. J gave up 3 bases and V 7 bases, and 11 bases lay outside the gene matches. Per germline, CDR1 SQVTM and CDR2 ANQGSEA. The CDR3 extends over 14 amino acids. CDR3 sequence: CSDRTSSEVYEQYF. The CDR3, as DNA: TGCAGCGACCGGACTAGCTCAGAGGTCTACGAGCAGTACTTC.

This clonotype was recorded only once. The genes are TRBV7-3 and TRBJ1-2; D gene ambiguous. With 5 bases removed from V and 3 bases from J, the gap between germline ends came to 16 bases. The CDR3 spans 15 residues. Germline V gives CDR1 SGHTA, CDR2 FQGTGA. The CDR3 DNA is TGTGCCAGCAGCAACACCGGACCCCGGGACTATGGCTACACCTTC. Its protein product is CASSNTGPRDYGYTF. The full variable domain, completed using reference TRBV7-3 and TRBJ1-2, is GAGVSQTPSNKVTEKGKYVELRCDPISGHTALYWYRQSLGQGPEFLIYFQGTGAADDSGLPNDRFFAVRPEGSVSTLKIQRTERGDSAVYLCASSNTGPRDYGYTFGSGTRLTVV.

This clonotype was observed many times. It may be a read error: a sequence one base away is much more abundant. The final CDR3 position lacks the conserved phenylalanine or tryptophan, pointing to a likely read error. The genes are TRBV20-1 and TRBJ1-5, with TRBD1 identical over 12 bases. The ends lost 3 bases at V and 6 bases at J; junction bases unmatched: 6. Germline CDR1 DFQATT, CDR2 SNEGSKA (reference sequence). This CDR3 is 15 amino acids long. CDR3 nucleotide sequence: TGCAGTGCTAGGGCGGGGACAGGGGGCGCTCAGCCCCAGCATCTT. Translated, it gives CSARAGTGGAQPQHL.

This clonotype was seen repeatedly, ten times or more. The rearrangement joins TRBV10-3 to TRBJ1-4, with D possibly TRBD1 on 5 matching bases. The germline V gene has CDR1 ENHRY and CDR2 SYGVKD. The length of the CDR3 is 16 residues. V lost 6 bases, J lost 0 bases, and 14 bases lay in between. The CDR3 spells CAISPRGDATNEKLFF. The CDR3 DNA reads TGTGCCATCAGCCCCCGGGGGGACGCAACTAATGAAAAACTGTTTTTT.

This chain links TRBV2 with TRBJ2-2; D may be TRBD2 (6 bases). The ends were cut back, 6 bases at V and 5 bases at J, with 19 bases in the middle. Germline V gene sequence: CDR1 SNHLY, CDR2 FYNNEI. CDR3 length: 16 residues. The CDR3 DNA is TGTGCCAGCAGCGCAACTAGCCGAGGAAGTACCGGGGAGCTGTTTTTT. This translates into CASSATSRGSTGELFF. Complete variable domain (other parts from reference TRBV2 and TRBJ2-2): EPEVTQTPSHQVTQMGQEVILRCVPISNHLYFYWYRQILGQKVEFLVSFYNNEISEKSEIFDDQFSVERPDGSNFTLKIRSTKLEDSAMYFCASSATSRGSTGELFFGEGSRLTVL.

The chain recombines TRBV5-1 with TRBJ1-1; 7 nucleotides line up with TRBD1. The CDR3 totals 16 residues. V lost 4 bases to trimming and J lost 1 base; unmatched junction nucleotides: 10. Germline CDR1 SGHRS, CDR2 YFSETQ. The CDR3 nucleotides read TGCGCCAGCAGCGTAAGACAGGGTTCAGGGAACACTGAAGCTTTCTTT. Translating it yields CASSVRQGSGNTEAFF.

This clonotype was recorded many times. The CDR3 DNA reads TGTGCCAGCAGCGCCGTCGGGACAGGGTACACAGATACGCAGTATTTT. It codes for CASSAVGTGYTDTQYF. The chain is built from TRBV9 and TRBJ2-3; 9 positions match TRBD1. Germline-derived CDR1 and CDR2 are SGDLS and YYNGEE. The CDR3 has 16 amino acids. V lost 3 bases and J lost 2; bases outside the gene matches: 7.